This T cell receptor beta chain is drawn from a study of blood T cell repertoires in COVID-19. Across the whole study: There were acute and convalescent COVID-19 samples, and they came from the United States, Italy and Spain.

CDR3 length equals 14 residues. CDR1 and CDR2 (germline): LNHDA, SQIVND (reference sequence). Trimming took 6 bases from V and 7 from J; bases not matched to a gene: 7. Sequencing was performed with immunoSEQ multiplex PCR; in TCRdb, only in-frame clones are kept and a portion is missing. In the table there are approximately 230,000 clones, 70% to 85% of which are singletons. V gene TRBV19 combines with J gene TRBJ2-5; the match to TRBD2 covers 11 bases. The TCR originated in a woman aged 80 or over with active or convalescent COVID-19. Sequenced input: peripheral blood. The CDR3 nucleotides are TGTGCCAGTAGCCTACTAGCGGGAGACGTGACCCAGTACTTC. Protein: CASSLLAGDVTQYF.